The present T cell receptor (beta chain) was sequenced within a study of blood T cell repertoires in COVID-19. Study as a whole: The United States, Italy and Spain supplied acute and convalescent COVID-19 samples. PBMCs, B-cell-depleted T cells, or T cells were the source of the cDNA or gDNA that made up the material.

The CDR3 consists of 17 residues. The J segment lost 4 bases and the V segment lost 0 bases, leaving 7 bases of the junction unmatched. The germline CDR1 and CDR2 sequences are SGHRS and YFSETQ. Under the authors' procedure: By means of reference gene primer amplification, nucleated cell counts were estimated. The repertoire was sequenced with immunoSEQ multiplex PCR; TCRdb's copy has only in-frame clones and lacks some. V and J calls and clone size are as listed in that table; D and trimming were resolved from the DNA. This sample has fewer than 250,000 clones, with approximately 86% found just once.

This chain connects TRBV5-1 to TRBJ2-2, with TRBD2 matching over 9 bases. This sequence originates from an older woman with active or convalescent COVID-19. The specimen was peripheral blood. The CDR3 region is CASSLEAGGRGTGELFF. Written as DNA, the CDR3 is TGCGCCAGCAGCTTGGAAGCGGGGGGCCGAGGCACCGGGGAGCTGTTTTTT.